These 15 T cell receptor beta chains were sequenced from one sample in a study of cytomegalovirus exposure and HLA in healthy donors. This PCR relied on a set of 60 Vbeta primers and 13 Jbeta primers. The table came from immunoSEQ multiplex PCR; TCRdb's copy has only in-frame clones and leaves some out. This sample has 150,000 or so clones; roughly 88% occur once, and the top ten carry 5% to 7.5%. The sequenced sample was PBMCs. The receptors were gathered from a man aged 50 or older in good health and CMV-seropositive.

This clone appeared a single time. CDR3 protein: CASRAGGSGNTIYF. The CDR3 nucleotides read TGTGCCAGCAGGGCAGGGGGCAGTGGAAACACCATATATTTT. The V gene is TRBV7-2, the J gene TRBJ1-3; 8 bases line up with TRBD1. From germline, CDR1 is SGHTA and CDR2 FQGNSA. This CDR3 spans 14 amino acids. The V gene end was trimmed by 6 bases and the J gene end by 3 bases; junction bases not matched to a gene: 4.

The V and J genes are TRBV2 and TRBJ2-5, with 8 bases identical to TRBD1. The V gene's germline CDR1 is SNHLY and CDR2 FYNNEI. The V segment lost 3 bases and the J segment 3 bases; nucleotides outside the gene matches: 3. This CDR3 comprises 14 residues. The CDR3 DNA reads TGTGCCAGCAGTGACCCGGACAGGGAAGAGACCCAGTACTTC. It specifies CASSDPDREETQYF.

The chain has TRBV9 and TRBJ2-1, with TRBD2 matching 8 bases. Looked up from germline, CDR1 is SGDLS and CDR2 is YYNGEE. Trimming at V came to 1 base and at J to 6 bases, leaving 6 bases not matched to a gene. This CDR3 region has 15 residues. In nucleotides, the CDR3 is TGTGCCAGCAGCGTACAGGCAGCGGGGGTCAATGAGCAGTTCTTC. Its translation is CASSVQAAGVNEQFF.

For this clone: One end of the junction is discordant with germline, which a read error may explain. V usage is TRBV9 and J usage is TRBJ1-2; D possibly corresponds to TRBD1 (6 bases). The CDR3 has 15 amino acids. The germline CDR1 and CDR2 sequences are SGDLS and YYNGEE. CDR3 amino acids: CASSVGGGGLYVYTF. CDR3 DNA: TGTGCCAGCAGCGTAGGAGGGGGGGGCCTCTATGTCTACACCTTC.

The chain has TRBV2 and TRBJ1-2; no clear D gene. The V end was cut by 8 bases, the J end by 2 bases, with 12 bases between. The CDR3 runs 13 residues. Germline V lookup: CDR1 SNHLY, CDR2 FYNNEI. Written as DNA, the CDR3 is TGTGCCAGCTCTGTTGGCCCAAACTATGGCTACACCTTC. This sequence encodes CASSVGPNYGYTF.

V is TRBV28 and J is TRBJ1-1; no reliable D call. Between the trimmed V and J ends, which lost 2 bases and 0 bases, there was a span of 10 bases. CDR3 length: 15 amino acids. Germline V CDR1 and CDR2: MDHEN, SYDVKM. This CDR3 is CASSLTRSMNTEAFF. The CDR3 DNA reads TGTGCCAGCAGTTTAACCAGGTCCATGAACACTGAAGCTTTCTTT.

The V call is TRBV28, the J call TRBJ2-4; 12 bases align to TRBD2. Germline CDR1 MDHEN, CDR2 SYDVKM. The ends lost 4 bases at V and 7 bases at J; junction bases unmatched: 5. The CDR3 has 15 amino acids. The DNA of the CDR3 is TGTGCCAGCAGTTCCCTAGCGGGAGGGTCTAACATTCAGTACTTC. Its protein product is CASSSLAGGSNIQYF.

The chain combines TRBV27 with TRBJ2-7; D is perhaps TRBD1 (5 bases). The V end was cut by 4 bases, the J end by 0 bases, with 7 bases between. The CDR3 contains 13 residues. The V gene's germline CDR1 is MNHEY and CDR2 SMNVEV (reference sequence). CDR3 residues: CASSSQGSYEQYV. The CDR3 DNA is TGTGCCAGCAGTTCCCAGGGCTCCTACGAGCAGTACGTC.

This sequence joins TRBV5-6 and TRBJ2-7, with TRBD1 as a possible D gene (5 bases). Germline V lookup: CDR1 SGHDT, CDR2 YYEEEE. The CDR3 has 15 residues. Trimming left V 3 bases short and J 5 bases short, with 18 bases between. CDR3 in amino acids: CASSSRWGGRDEQYF. CDR3 in DNA: TGTGCCAGCAGCTCCCGATGGGGCGGTCGCGACGAGCAGTACTTC.

A remark on this clone: This CDR3 is also generated by other DNA sequences in the sample. The V call is TRBV5-1, the J call TRBJ2-5, with TRBD2 as a possible D gene (5 bases). This CDR3 region has 13 residues. The ends were cut back, 2 bases at V and 5 bases at J, with 10 bases in the middle. Germline lookup yields CDR1 SGHRS and CDR2 YFSETQ. This chain's CDR3 is CASSLGGGETQYF. CDR3 nucleotides: TGCGCCAGCAGCTTAGGAGGTGGGGAGACCCAGTACTTC.

The chain uses TRBV10-3 and TRBJ1-1; TRBD1 aligns across 8 bases. The CDR3 spans 14 residues. Germline V gene lookup returns CDR1 ENHRY and CDR2 SYGVKD. The V and J ends lost 2 bases and 2 bases, in that order; junction bases with no gene match: 1. CDR3 sequence: CAISEGQGNTEAFF. DNA of the CDR3: TGTGCCATCAGTGAGGGACAGGGAAACACTGAAGCTTTCTTT.

The chain joins TRBV5-8 to TRBJ1-1; 8 nucleotides agree with TRBD1. Trimming removed 5 bases from V and 5 bases from J; junction bases left unmatched: 8. The CDR3 runs to 14 residues. Germline values: CDR1 SGHTS, CDR2 YDEGEE. The chain's CDR3 is CASRRRDRGTEAFF. The CDR3 DNA follows: TGTGCCAGCAGAAGGAGAGACAGGGGAACTGAAGCTTTCTTT.

This sequence joins TRBV6-5 and TRBJ2-3, with 13 bases that match TRBD2. Losses at the gene ends were 7 bases for V and 11 bases for J; bases not matched to a gene: 3. Germline V gene lookup returns CDR1 MNHEY and CDR2 SVGAGI. The CDR3 has 12 residues. DNA of the CDR3: TGTGCCAGCAAACTAGCGGGAGGGCGGCAGTATTTT. Protein: CASKLAGGRQYF.

The V and J genes are TRBV5-5 and TRBJ2-6, with TRBD2 identical over 10 bases. Per the germline V gene, CDR1 is SGHKS and CDR2 is YYEKEE (reference sequence). The V gene end was trimmed by 0 bases and the J gene end by 2 bases; junction bases not matched to a gene: 2. CDR3 length equals 17 residues. The chain's CDR3 is CASSLVGLATGANVLTF. The DNA of the CDR3 is TGTGCCAGCAGCTTGGTGGGACTAGCGACTGGGGCCAACGTCCTGACTTTC.

This chain joins TRBV15 and TRBJ2-2; D unresolved. V was pared by 6 bases and J by 1 base, with 12 bases between. The CDR3 length is 15 residues. CDR1 and CDR2 from the germline V gene are LNHNV and YYDKDF (reference sequence). The CDR3 DNA sequence: TGTGCCACCAGGAACGCGGTAGGGAACACCGGGGAGCTGTTTTTT. This sequence encodes CATRNAVGNTGELFF.